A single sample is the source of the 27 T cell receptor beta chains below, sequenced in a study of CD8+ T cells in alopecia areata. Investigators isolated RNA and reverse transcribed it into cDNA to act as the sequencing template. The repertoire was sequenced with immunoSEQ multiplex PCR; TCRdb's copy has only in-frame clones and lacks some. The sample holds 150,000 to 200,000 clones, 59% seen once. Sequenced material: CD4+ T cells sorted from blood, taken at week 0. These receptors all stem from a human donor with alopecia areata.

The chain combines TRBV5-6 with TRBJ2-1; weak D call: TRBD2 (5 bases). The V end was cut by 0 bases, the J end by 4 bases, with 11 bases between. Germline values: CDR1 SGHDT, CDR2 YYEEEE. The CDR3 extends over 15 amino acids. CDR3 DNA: TGTGCCAGCAGCTTGGGGCACGGGATTTACAATGAGCAGTTCTTC. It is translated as CASSLGHGIYNEQFF.

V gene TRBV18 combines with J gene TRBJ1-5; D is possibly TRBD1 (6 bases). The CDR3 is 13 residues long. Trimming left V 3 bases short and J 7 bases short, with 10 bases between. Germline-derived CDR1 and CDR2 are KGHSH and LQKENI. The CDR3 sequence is CASSPAGDQPQHF. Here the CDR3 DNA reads TGTGCCAGCTCACCGGCAGGGGACCAGCCCCAGCATTTT.

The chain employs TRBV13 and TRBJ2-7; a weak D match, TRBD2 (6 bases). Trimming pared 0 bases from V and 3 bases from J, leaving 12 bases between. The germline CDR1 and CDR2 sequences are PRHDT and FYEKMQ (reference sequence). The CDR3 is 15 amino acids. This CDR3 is CASSLGVAGYYEQYF. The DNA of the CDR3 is TGTGCCAGCAGCTTAGGGGTGGCGGGATACTACGAGCAGTACTTC. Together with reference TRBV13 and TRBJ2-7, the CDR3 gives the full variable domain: AAGVIQSPRHLIKEKRETATLKCYPIPRHDTVYWYQQGPGQDPQFLISFYEKMQSDKGSIPDRFSAQQFSDYHSELNMSSLELGDSALYFCASSLGVAGYYEQYFGPGTRLTVT.

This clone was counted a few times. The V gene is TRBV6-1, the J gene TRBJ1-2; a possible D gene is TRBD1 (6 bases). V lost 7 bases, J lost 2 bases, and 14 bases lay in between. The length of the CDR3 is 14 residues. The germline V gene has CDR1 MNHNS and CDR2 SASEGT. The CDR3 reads CASKLGGGNYGYTF. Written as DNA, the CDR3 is TGTGCCAGCAAGCTGGGAGGGGGGAACTATGGCTACACCTTC.

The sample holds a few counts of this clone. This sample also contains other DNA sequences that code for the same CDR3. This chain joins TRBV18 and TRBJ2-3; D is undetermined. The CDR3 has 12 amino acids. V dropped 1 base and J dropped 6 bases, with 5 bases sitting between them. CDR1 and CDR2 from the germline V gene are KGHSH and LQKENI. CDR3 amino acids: CASSPRTDTQYF. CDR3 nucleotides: TGTGCCAGCTCACCACGGACGGATACGCAGTATTTT. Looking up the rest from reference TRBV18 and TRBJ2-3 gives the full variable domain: NAGVMQNPRHLVRRRGQEARLRCSPMKGHSHVYWYRQLPEEGLKFMVYLQKENIIDESGMPKERFSAEFPKEGPSILRIQQVVRGDSAAYFCASSPRTDTQYFGPGTRLTVL.

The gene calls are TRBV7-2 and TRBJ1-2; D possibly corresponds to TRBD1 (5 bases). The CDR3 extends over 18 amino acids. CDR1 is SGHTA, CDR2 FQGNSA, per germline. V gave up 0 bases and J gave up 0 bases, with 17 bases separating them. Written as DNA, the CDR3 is TGTGCCAGCAGCTTAGCGGGAGGACATACCCGAGCTAACTATGGCTACACCTTC. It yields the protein CASSLAGGHTRANYGYTF.

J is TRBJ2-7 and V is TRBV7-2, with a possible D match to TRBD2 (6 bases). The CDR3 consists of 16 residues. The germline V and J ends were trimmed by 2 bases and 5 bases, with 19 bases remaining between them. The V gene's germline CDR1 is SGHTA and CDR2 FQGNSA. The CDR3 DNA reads TGTGCCAGCAGCTTATACGTGTTGCGGGGAGGCAACGAGCAGTACTTC. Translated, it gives CASSLYVLRGGNEQYF.

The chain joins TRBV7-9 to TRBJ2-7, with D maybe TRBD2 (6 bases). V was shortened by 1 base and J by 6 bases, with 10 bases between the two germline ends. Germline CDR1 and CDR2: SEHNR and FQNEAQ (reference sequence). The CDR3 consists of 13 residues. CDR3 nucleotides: TGTGCCAGCAGCTTAGAGCCCGGGGGCGAGCAGTACTTC. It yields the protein CASSLEPGGEQYF.

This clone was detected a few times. The CDR3 sequence is CASSPIATGVGEKLFF. The CDR3 region has the DNA TGTGCCAGCAGCCCAATAGCCACAGGGGTCGGCGAAAAACTGTTTTTT. The chain couples TRBV7-9 to TRBJ1-4, with 7 bases matching TRBD1. In germline, CDR1 is SEHNR, CDR2 FQNEAQ (reference sequence). J lost 8 bases, V lost 5 bases, and 14 bases had no gene match. This CDR3 is 16 amino acids long. Combining the CDR3 with reference TRBV7-9 and TRBJ1-4 gives the whole variable domain DTGVSQNPRHKITKRGQNVTFRCDPISEHNRLYWYRQTLGQGPEFLTYFQNEAQLEKSRLLSDRFSAERPKGSFSTLEIQRTEQGDSAMYLCASSPIATGVGEKLFFGSGTQLSVL.

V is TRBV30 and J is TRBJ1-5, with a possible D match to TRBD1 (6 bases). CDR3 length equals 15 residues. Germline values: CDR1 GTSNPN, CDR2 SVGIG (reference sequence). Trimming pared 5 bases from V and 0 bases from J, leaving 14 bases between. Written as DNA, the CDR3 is TGTGCCTGGGAAAAGGACAGTTATAGCAATCAGCCCCAGCATTTT. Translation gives CAWEKDSYSNQPQHF.

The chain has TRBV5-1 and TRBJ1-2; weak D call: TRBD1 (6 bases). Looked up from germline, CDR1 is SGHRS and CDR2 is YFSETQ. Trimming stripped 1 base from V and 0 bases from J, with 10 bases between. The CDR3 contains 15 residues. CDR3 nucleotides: TGCGCCAGCAGCTTGCAGGACAGTACTAACTATGGCTACACCTTC. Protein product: CASSLQDSTNYGYTF. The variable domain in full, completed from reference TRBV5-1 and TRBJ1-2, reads KAGVTQTPRYLIKTRGQQVTLSCSPISGHRSVSWYQQTPGQGLQFLFEYFSETQRNKGNFPGRFSGRQFSNSRSEMNVSTLELGDSALYLCASSLQDSTNYGYTFGSGTRLTVV.

The CDR3 DNA sequence: TGTGCCAGCAGCTTAGCAGGGGGGTTCCAGACCCAGTACTTC. This gives the protein CASSLAGGFQTQYF. This chain joins TRBV7-9 and TRBJ2-5; D could derive from TRBD1 or TRBD2 (6 bases each). Germline assignment: CDR1 SEHNR and CDR2 FQNEAQ (reference sequence). Trimming removed 0 bases at V and 6 bases at J, with 11 bases between. The CDR3 runs 14 residues.

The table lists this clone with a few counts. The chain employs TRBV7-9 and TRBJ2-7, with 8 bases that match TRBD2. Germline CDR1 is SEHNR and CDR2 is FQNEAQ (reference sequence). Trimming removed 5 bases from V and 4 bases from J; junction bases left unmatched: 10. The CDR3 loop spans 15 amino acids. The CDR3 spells CASSAPGLGSYEQYF. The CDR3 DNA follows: TGTGCCAGCAGCGCCCCGGGACTAGGGTCTTACGAGCAGTACTTC.

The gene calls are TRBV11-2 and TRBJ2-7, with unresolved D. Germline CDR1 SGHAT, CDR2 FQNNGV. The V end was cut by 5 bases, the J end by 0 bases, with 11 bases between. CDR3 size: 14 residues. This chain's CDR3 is CASSVDRLSYEQYF. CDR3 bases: TGTGCCAGCAGCGTGGACCGACTCTCCTACGAGCAGTACTTC.

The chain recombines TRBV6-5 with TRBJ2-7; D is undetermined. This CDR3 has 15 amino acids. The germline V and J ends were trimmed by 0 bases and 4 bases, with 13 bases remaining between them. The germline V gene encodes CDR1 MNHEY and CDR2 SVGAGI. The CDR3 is CASSYSSMGVYEQYF. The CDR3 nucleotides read TGTGCCAGCAGTTACTCGTCAATGGGTGTTTACGAGCAGTACTTC.

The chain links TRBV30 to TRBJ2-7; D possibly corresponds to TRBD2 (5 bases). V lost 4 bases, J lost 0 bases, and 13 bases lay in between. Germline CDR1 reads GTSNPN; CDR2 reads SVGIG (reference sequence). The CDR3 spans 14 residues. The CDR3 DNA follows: TGTGCCTGGATTCCCCGACGGGGCTCCTACGAGCAGTACTTC. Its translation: CAWIPRRGSYEQYF. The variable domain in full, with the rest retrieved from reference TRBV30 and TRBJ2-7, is SQTIHQWPATLVQPVGSPLSLECTVEGTSNPNLYWYRQAAGRGLQLLFYSVGIGQISSEVPQNLSASRPQDRQFILSSKKLLLSDSGFYLCAWIPRRGSYEQYFGPGTRLTVT.

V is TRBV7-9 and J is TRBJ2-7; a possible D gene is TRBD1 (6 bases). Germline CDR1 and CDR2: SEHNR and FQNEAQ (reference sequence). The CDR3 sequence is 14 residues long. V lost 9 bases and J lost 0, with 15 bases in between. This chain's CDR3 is CASHRDTLSYEQYF. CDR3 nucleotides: TGTGCCAGTCACCGGGACACCCTCTCCTACGAGCAGTACTTC. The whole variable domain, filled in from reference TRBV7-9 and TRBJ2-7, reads DTGVSQNPRHKITKRGQNVTFRCDPISEHNRLYWYRQTLGQGPEFLTYFQNEAQLEKSRLLSDRFSAERPKGSFSTLEIQRTEQGDSAMYLCASHRDTLSYEQYFGPGTRLTVT.

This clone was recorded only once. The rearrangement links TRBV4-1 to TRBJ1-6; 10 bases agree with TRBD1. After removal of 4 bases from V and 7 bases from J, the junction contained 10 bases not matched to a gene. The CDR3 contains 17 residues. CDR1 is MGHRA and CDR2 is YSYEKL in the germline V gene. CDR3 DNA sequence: TGCGCCAGCAGCCTTCGGGACAGGGGAATGGGAAATTCACCCCTCCACTTT. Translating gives CASSLRDRGMGNSPLHF.

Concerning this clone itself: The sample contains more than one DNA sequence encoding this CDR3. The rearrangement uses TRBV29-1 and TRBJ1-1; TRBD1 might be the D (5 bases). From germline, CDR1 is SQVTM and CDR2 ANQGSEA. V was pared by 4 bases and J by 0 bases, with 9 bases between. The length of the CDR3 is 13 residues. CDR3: CSVVGQLNTEAFF. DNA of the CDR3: TGCAGCGTTGTGGGGCAGTTGAACACTGAAGCTTTCTTT.

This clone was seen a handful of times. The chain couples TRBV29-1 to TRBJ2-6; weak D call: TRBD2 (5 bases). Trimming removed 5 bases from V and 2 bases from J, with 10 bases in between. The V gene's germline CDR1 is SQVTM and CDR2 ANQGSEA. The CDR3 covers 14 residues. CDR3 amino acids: CSVSGSTGANVLTF. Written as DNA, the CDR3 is TGCAGCGTTTCGGGGAGCACTGGGGCCAACGTCCTGACTTTC.

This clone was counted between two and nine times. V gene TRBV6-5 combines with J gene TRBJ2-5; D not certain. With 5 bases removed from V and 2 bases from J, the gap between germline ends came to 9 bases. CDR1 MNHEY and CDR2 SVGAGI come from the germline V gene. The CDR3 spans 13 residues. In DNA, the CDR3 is TGTGCCAGCAGTGCATTCAAGCAAGAGACCCAGTACTTC. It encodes CASSAFKQETQYF.

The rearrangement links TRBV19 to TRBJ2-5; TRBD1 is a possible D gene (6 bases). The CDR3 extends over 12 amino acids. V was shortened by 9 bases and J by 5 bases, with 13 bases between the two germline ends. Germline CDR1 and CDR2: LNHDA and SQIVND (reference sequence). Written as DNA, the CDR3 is TGTGCCAGCCACAGGGCAGGGGAGACCCAGTACTTC. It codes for CASHRAGETQYF.

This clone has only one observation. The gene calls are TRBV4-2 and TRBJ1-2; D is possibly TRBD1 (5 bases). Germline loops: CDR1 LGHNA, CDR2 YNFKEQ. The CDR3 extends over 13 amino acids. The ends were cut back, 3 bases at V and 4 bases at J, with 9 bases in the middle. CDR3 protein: CASSQDKGYGYTF. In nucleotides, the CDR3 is TGTGCCAGCAGCCAGGACAAGGGCTATGGCTACACCTTC.

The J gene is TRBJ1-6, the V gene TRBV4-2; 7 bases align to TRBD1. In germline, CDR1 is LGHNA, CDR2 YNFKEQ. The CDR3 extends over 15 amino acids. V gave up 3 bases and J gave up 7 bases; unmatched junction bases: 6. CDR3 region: CASSHTGERNSPLHF. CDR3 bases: TGTGCCAGCAGCCATACAGGGGAAAGGAATTCACCCCTCCACTTT.

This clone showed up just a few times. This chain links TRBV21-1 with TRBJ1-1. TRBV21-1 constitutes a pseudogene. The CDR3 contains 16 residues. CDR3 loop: CASSTWGAVGITEAFF. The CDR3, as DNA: TGTGCCAGCAGCACCTGGGGGGCGGTGGGGATCACTGAAGCTTTCTTT.

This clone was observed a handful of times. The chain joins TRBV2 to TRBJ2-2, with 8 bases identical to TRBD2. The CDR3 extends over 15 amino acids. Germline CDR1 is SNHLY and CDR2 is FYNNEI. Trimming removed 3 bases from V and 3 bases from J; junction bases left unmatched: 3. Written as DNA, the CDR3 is TGTGCCAGCAGTGAGGCGGGGGGCGACACCGGGGAGCTGTTTTTT. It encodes CASSEAGGDTGELFF.

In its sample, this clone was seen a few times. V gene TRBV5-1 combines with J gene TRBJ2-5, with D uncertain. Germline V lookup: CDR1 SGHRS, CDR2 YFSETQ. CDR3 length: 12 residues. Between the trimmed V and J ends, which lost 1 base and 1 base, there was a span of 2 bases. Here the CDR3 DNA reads TGCGCCAGCAGCTTGCTCCAAGAGACCCAGTACTTC. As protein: CASSLLQETQYF.